This passage covers 32 T cell receptor beta chains from one sample sequenced in a study of T cell responses to AZD1222 COVID-19 vaccine. Sequencing used immunoSEQ multiplex PCR; TCRdb keeps in-frame clones, though not all of them. The sample carries 60,000 to 75,000 clones, approximately 85% recorded once. This material consisted of peripheral blood, taken on day 0 of AZD1222 vaccination. The receptors were gathered from an adult in good health.

The chain joins TRBV7-6 to TRBJ1-1; possibly TRBD1 for D (5 bases). V was clipped by 5 bases and J by 1 base, with 17 bases between them. This CDR3 comprises 16 residues. CDR1 SGHVS and CDR2 FNYEAQ come from the germline V gene. In DNA form, the CDR3 reads TGTGCCAGCAGCCGGGACCCTGGGGTTGAGAACACTGAAGCTTTCTTT. Translated: CASSRDPGVENTEAFF.

The chain couples TRBV2 to TRBJ1-2; weak D call: TRBD1 (5 bases). CDR1 is SNHLY, CDR2 FYNNEI, per germline. CDR3 size: 13 residues. V shed 7 bases and J shed 7 bases, with 16 bases lying between them. CDR3 sequence: CASIETVKGGYTF. CDR3 bases: TGTGCCAGCATAGAGACAGTCAAGGGTGGCTACACCTTC.

CDR3 DNA sequence: TGCGCCAGCAGCCAAGACTATGTAGGGGAGCAGTTCTTC. The encoded protein is CASSQDYVGEQFF. The rearrangement links TRBV4-1 to TRBJ2-1; D is unresolved. CDR1 is MGHRA and CDR2 is YSYEKL in the germline V gene. This CDR3 has 13 residues. Trimming took off 0 bases at V and 10 bases at J, with 10 bases between the two ends.

V and J are TRBV11-3 and TRBJ1-4, with D tentatively TRBD1 (5 bases). Germline V CDR1 and CDR2: SGHNT, YENEEA. This CDR3 region has 13 residues. V was shortened by 1 base and J by 6 bases, with 6 bases between the two germline ends. CDR3 in DNA: TGTGCCAGCAGCTTAGCGGGGGATGAAAAACTGTTTTTT. Its protein product is CASSLAGDEKLFF.

The V and J genes are TRBV7-2 and TRBJ2-7, with TRBD1 matching 8 bases. Germline CDR1 and CDR2: SGHTA and FQGNSA. The J segment lost 5 bases and the V segment lost 0 bases, leaving 6 bases of the junction unmatched. CDR3 length: 15 residues. The CDR3 loop is CASSLAWTGSNEQYF. The DNA of the CDR3 is TGTGCCAGCAGCTTAGCCTGGACAGGGTCCAACGAGCAGTACTTC.

The V gene is TRBV7-2, the J gene TRBJ2-7; 10 bases line up with TRBD2. Germline loops: CDR1 SGHTA, CDR2 FQGNSA. V was clipped by 0 bases and J by 3 bases; unmatched bases: 8. CDR3 length: 17 amino acids. In DNA, the CDR3 is TGTGCCAGCAGCTTAGCTCCGGGACTAGCGTTTTACTACGAGCAGTACTTC. The encoded protein is CASSLAPGLAFYYEQYF. Full variable domain (outside the CDR3, taken from reference TRBV7-2 and TRBJ2-7): GAGVSQSPSNKVTEKGKDVELRCDPISGHTALYWYRQSLGQGLEFLIYFQGNSAPDKSGLPSDRFSAERTGGSVSTLTIQRTQQEDSAVYLCASSLAPGLAFYYEQYFGPGTRLTVT.

V and J are TRBV9 and TRBJ2-7, with D possibly TRBD1 on 5 matching bases. The CDR3 has 14 residues. V was pared by 0 bases and J by 0 bases, with 7 bases between. CDR1 is SGDLS, CDR2 YYNGEE, per germline. CDR3 residues: CASSVGTTSYEQYF. The CDR3 DNA reads as TGTGCCAGCAGCGTAGGGACAACCTCCTACGAGCAGTACTTC.

J is TRBJ1-1 and V is TRBV7-3, with D uncertain. The CDR3 sequence is 13 residues long. The V and J ends lost 0 bases and 2 bases respectively, with 4 bases between them. Germline assignment: CDR1 SGHTA and CDR2 FQGTGA. CDR3 DNA: TGTGCCAGCAGCTTAACGGATAACACTGAAGCTTTCTTT. It translates to CASSLTDNTEAFF. The complete variable domain, with remaining parts taken from reference TRBV7-3 and TRBJ1-1, reads GAGVSQTPSNKVTEKGKYVELRCDPISGHTALYWYRQSLGQGPEFLIYFQGTGAADDSGLPNDRFFAVRPEGSVSTLKIQRTERGDSAVYLCASSLTDNTEAFFGQGTRLTVV.

The chain couples TRBV9 to TRBJ1-1, with TRBD1 as a possible D gene (6 bases). The CDR3 sequence is 13 residues long. CDR1 and CDR2 (germline): SGDLS, YYNGEE. V shed 3 bases and J shed 5 bases, with 11 bases lying between them. CDR3 coding DNA: TGTGCCAGCAGCGACAACAGGGAAACTGAAGCTTTCTTT. Translating it yields CASSDNRETEAFF.

The chain links TRBV28 to TRBJ2-7; D call uncertain. The V gene's germline CDR1 is MDHEN and CDR2 SYDVKM. Trimming took 3 bases from V and 3 from J, leaving 6 bases between them. CDR3 length equals 12 residues. The CDR3 DNA reads TGTGCCAGCAGTTTTTCATTCTACGAGCAGTACTTC. As protein: CASSFSFYEQYF.

The chain carries TRBV29-1 and TRBJ2-7, with 9 bases matching TRBD1. Germline CDR1 and CDR2: SQVTM and ANQGSEA. The CDR3 consists of 15 residues. V shed 5 bases and J 6 bases; nucleotides not matched to a gene: 14. CDR3 in amino acids: CSVSQTGTGLLEQYF. DNA for the CDR3: TGCAGCGTTTCTCAGACCGGGACAGGGCTCCTCGAGCAGTACTTC.

The V and J genes are TRBV30 and TRBJ2-7, with a possible D match to TRBD1 (6 bases). Germline V gene data show CDR1 as GTSNPN and CDR2 as SVGIG (reference sequence). The V and J ends lost 2 bases and 3 bases respectively, with 11 bases between them. This CDR3 region has 13 residues. CDR3 amino acids: CAWSRTEVYEQYF. The CDR3, as DNA: TGTGCCTGGAGTAGGACAGAAGTCTACGAGCAGTACTTC.

V and J are TRBV11-2 and TRBJ1-2; D gene ambiguous. The CDR3 is 14 amino acids. Germline loops: CDR1 SGHAT, CDR2 FQNNGV. Deletions cut 4 bases from V and 4 bases from J, with 13 bases between. This CDR3 reads CASSSLARLYGYTF. The CDR3 DNA sequence: TGTGCCAGCAGCTCCCTTGCAAGACTCTATGGCTACACCTTC.

The chain combines TRBV7-8 with TRBJ1-1; D perhaps matches TRBD1 (5 bases). This CDR3 region has 17 residues. Looked up from germline, CDR1 is SGHVS and CDR2 is FQNEAQ. Trimming pared 4 bases from V and 0 bases from J, leaving 18 bases between. In DNA form, the CDR3 reads TGTGCCAGCAGCTGCCCACGGGGCGACCTCATGAACACTGAAGCTTTCTTT. It encodes CASSCPRGDLMNTEAFF.

V and J are TRBV29-1 and TRBJ1-1, with 7 bases fitting TRBD1. Germline V gene data show CDR1 as SQVTM and CDR2 as ANQGSEA. J lost 4 bases, V lost 6 bases, and 5 bases had no gene match. CDR3 length: 12 amino acids. The CDR3 DNA reads as TGCAGCGTCGCCAGGGGGGGCACTGAAGCTTTCTTT. Translated, it gives CSVARGGTEAFF.

The chain recombines TRBV7-3 with TRBJ2-2; TRBD2 aligns across 9 bases. J lost 6 bases, V lost 5 bases, and 10 bases had no gene match. The CDR3 runs 16 residues. Germline V gene lookup returns CDR1 SGHTA and CDR2 FQGTGA. CDR3 in DNA: TGTGCCAGCAGCCCCATAGCGGGGGATGACGCCGGGGAGCTGTTTTTT. Amino acid sequence: CASSPIAGDDAGELFF.

The rearrangement links TRBV5-4 to TRBJ2-5, with 9 positions matching TRBD1. The CDR3 has 15 residues. Germline lookup yields CDR1 SGHNT and CDR2 YYREEE (reference sequence). Losses at the gene ends were 4 bases for V and 4 bases for J; bases not matched to a gene: 8. In DNA form, the CDR3 reads TGTGCCAGCAGCCCCCGGGACAGGGCTGGAGAGACCCAGTACTTC. Protein sequence: CASSPRDRAGETQYF.

In this sample, this clone turned up a few times. The chain couples TRBV6-1 to TRBJ2-5, with TRBD2 matching over 12 bases. The V gene end was trimmed by 2 bases and the J gene end by 2 bases; junction bases not matched to a gene: 0. This CDR3 is built from 15 residues. Germline CDR1 and CDR2: MNHNS and SASEGT. The CDR3 coding sequence is TGTGCCAGCAGTGAACTAGCGGGGGGGCAAGAGACCCAGTACTTC. It is translated as CASSELAGGQETQYF.

This clone has only one observation. The chain carries TRBV6-6 and TRBJ2-7; D call uncertain. Trimming took off 7 bases at V and 0 bases at J, with 19 bases between the two ends. CDR1 is MNHNY and CDR2 is SVGAGI in the germline V gene (reference sequence). There are 16 residues in the CDR3. CDR3: CASTPRRASLSYEQYF. For the CDR3, the DNA is TGTGCCAGCACCCCCCGTAGGGCAAGTCTCTCCTACGAGCAGTACTTC.

This clone was detected only a few times. The rearrangement links TRBV13 to TRBJ1-6, with 7 nucleotides matching TRBD1. The junction had 12 bases not matched to a gene; V was cut back by 6 bases and J by 7 bases. Per the germline V gene, CDR1 is PRHDT and CDR2 is FYEKMQ (reference sequence). This CDR3 is built from 16 residues. CDR3 residues: CASRTEQGPANSPLHF. The CDR3 region has the DNA TGTGCCAGCAGAACGGAACAGGGGCCCGCCAATTCACCCCTCCACTTT.

V gene TRBV11-2 combines with J gene TRBJ2-1; D ambiguous. Germline V gene lookup returns CDR1 SGHAT and CDR2 FQNNGV. The V gene lost 1 base and the J gene lost 0 bases, with 16 bases spanning the gap. This CDR3 comprises 18 residues. The CDR3: CASSLGGSAESSYNEQFF. In DNA, the CDR3 is TGTGCCAGCAGCTTAGGGGGATCGGCGGAGAGCTCCTACAATGAGCAGTTCTTC.

J is TRBJ1-6 and V is TRBV30; D possibly corresponds to TRBD1 (6 bases). Trimming pared 4 bases from V and 14 bases from J, leaving 21 bases between. From germline, CDR1 is GTSNPN and CDR2 SVGIG (reference sequence). This CDR3 spans 14 amino acids. CDR3 region: CAWNPPWAGATLHF. CDR3 DNA: TGTGCCTGGAACCCCCCATGGGCGGGGGCAACCCTCCACTTT.

The chain recombines TRBV25-1 with TRBJ2-2, with D tentatively TRBD1 (5 bases). The germline V gene encodes CDR1 MGHDK and CDR2 SYGVNS. V was cut by 2 bases and J by 1 base, with 8 bases left in between. This CDR3 comprises 15 residues. This CDR3 is CASSEGAWNTGELFF. The CDR3 DNA sequence: TGTGCCAGCAGTGAAGGGGCCTGGAACACCGGGGAGCTGTTTTTT.

CDR3 sequence (DNA): TGTGCCAGTAGTAGGACTCTGAACACCGGGGAGCTGTTTTTT. It yields the protein CASSRTLNTGELFF. V and J are TRBV19 and TRBJ2-2; D perhaps matches TRBD2 (5 bases). CDR1 and CDR2 (germline): LNHDA, SQIVND (reference sequence). V was cut by 4 bases and J by 1 base, with 7 bases left in between. The CDR3 sequence is 14 residues long.

This sequence joins TRBV12-3 or TRBV12-4 and TRBJ1-2; D remains ambiguous. With 7 bases removed from V and 7 bases from J, the gap between germline ends came to 16 bases. This CDR3 is 13 amino acids long. The CDR3 nucleotides read TGTGCCAGCATCCGGGCAAGGACGGGTGGCTACACCTTC. It translates to CASIRARTGGYTF.

The genes are TRBV27 and TRBJ2-3; D uncertain. This CDR3 is 15 amino acids long. V gave up 4 bases and J gave up 0 bases, with 11 bases separating them. Germline CDR1 reads MNHEY; CDR2 reads SMNVEV (reference sequence). The CDR3 protein is CASSSRQASTDTQYF. The CDR3 DNA follows: TGTGCCAGCAGTTCTCGGCAGGCCAGCACAGATACGCAGTATTTT.

The genes are TRBV7-2 and TRBJ2-7, with TRBD1 identical over 7 bases. Losses at the gene ends were 4 bases for V and 6 bases for J; bases not matched to a gene: 6. The CDR3 is 13 amino acids. Germline CDR1 and CDR2: SGHTA and FQGNSA. CDR3 region: CASSSRQGLEQYF. The DNA of the CDR3 is TGTGCCAGCAGCTCTAGACAGGGCCTCGAGCAGTACTTC.

This chain joins TRBV7-9 and TRBJ1-2, with no clear D. V lost 1 base and J lost 8, with 5 bases in between. Germline CDR1 is SEHNR and CDR2 is FQNEAQ (reference sequence). The CDR3 is 11 amino acids. CDR3 sequence reads: CASSLGFGYTF. The CDR3 coding sequence is TGTGCCAGCAGCTTAGGGTTCGGCTACACCTTC.

The J gene is TRBJ2-7, the V gene TRBV10-3; perhaps TRBD2 as D (5 bases). Looked up from germline, CDR1 is ENHRY and CDR2 is SYGVKD. This CDR3 contains 13 residues. The V end was cut by 0 bases, the J end by 5 bases, with 8 bases between. The CDR3 sequence: CAISESPSNEQYF. CDR3 bases: TGTGCCATCAGTGAGTCCCCTAGCAACGAGCAGTACTTC.

This chain links TRBV6-6 with TRBJ1-2; D remains ambiguous. Trimming shortened V by 7 bases and J by 4 bases, and 13 bases separated the two germline ends. CDR3 length equals 13 residues. The germline CDR1 and CDR2 sequences are MNHNY and SVGAGI (reference sequence). CDR3 sequence (DNA): TGTGCCAGCAAGAGAGGATACAGCTATGGCTACACCTTC. As protein: CASKRGYSYGYTF.

This rearrangement joins TRBV7-9 to TRBJ2-3; 9 bases are shared with TRBD1. J lost 4 bases, V lost 2 bases, and 10 bases had no gene match. This CDR3 region has 17 residues. CDR1 and CDR2 from the germline V gene are SEHNR and FQNEAQ (reference sequence). CDR3 in DNA: TGTGCCAGCAGCTTACAAAGCGGACAGGGGACGTCAGATACGCAGTATTTT. It codes for CASSLQSGQGTSDTQYF.

This sequence joins TRBV10-3 and TRBJ2-3, with 12 nucleotides matching TRBD2. The CDR3 runs 15 residues. V dropped 3 bases and J dropped 4; count of bases not matched to a gene: 2. From germline, CDR1 is ENHRY and CDR2 SYGVKD. CDR3 loop: CAISDTSGRPDTQYF. The CDR3 DNA follows: TGTGCCATCAGTGATACTAGCGGGAGGCCAGATACGCAGTATTTT.